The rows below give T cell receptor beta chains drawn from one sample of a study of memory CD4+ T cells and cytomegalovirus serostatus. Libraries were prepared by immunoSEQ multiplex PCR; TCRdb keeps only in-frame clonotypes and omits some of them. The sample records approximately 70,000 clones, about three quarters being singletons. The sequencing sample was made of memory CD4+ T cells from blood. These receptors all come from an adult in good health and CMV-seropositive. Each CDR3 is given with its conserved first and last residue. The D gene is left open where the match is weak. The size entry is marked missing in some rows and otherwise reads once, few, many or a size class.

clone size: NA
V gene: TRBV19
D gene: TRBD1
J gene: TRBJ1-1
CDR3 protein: CASSTGTGRLAFF
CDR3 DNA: TGTGCCAGTAGTACGGGGACAGGGAGATTGGCTTTCTTT

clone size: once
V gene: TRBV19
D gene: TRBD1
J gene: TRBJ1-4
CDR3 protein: CASTPTGLNEKLFF
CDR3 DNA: TGTGCCAGTACCCCGACAGGGCTAAATGAAAAACTGTTTTTT

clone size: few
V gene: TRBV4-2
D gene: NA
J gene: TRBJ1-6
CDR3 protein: CASSQDRTSYNSPLHF
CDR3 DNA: TGTGCCAGCAGCCAAGATAGGACCTCCTATAATTCACCCCTCCACTTT

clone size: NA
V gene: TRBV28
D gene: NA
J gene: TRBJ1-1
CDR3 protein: CASSLYFSEAFF
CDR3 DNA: TGTGCCAGCAGTTTATATTTCTCTGAAGCTTTCTTT

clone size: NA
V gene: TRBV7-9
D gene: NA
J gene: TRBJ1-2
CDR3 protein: CASSYRWPGVGGYTF
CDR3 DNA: TGTGCCAGCAGCTACCGCTGGCCGGGGGTGGGTGGCTACACCTTC

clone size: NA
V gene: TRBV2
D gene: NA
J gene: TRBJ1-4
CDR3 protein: CASCRGATNEKLFF
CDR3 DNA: TGTGCCAGCTGTCGGGGAGCAACTAATGAAAAACTGTTTTTT

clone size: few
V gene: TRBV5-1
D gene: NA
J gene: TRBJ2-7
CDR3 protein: CASRVTLGAGEQYF
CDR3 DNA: TGCGCCAGCAGGGTGACCCTAGGGGCGGGGGAGCAGTACTTC

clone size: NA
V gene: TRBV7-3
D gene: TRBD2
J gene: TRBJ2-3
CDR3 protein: CASSLAGGRTDTQYF
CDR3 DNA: TGTGCCAGCAGCTTAGCGGGAGGTCGTACAGATACGCAGTATTTT

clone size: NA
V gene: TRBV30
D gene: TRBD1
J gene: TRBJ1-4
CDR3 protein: CAWSVRTGTGGREKLFF
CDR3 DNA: TGTGCCTGGAGTGTTCGGACCGGGACAGGGGGAAGAGAAAAACTGTTTTTT

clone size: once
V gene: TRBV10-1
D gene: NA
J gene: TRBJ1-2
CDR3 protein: CASMSSGPDYGYTF
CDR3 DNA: TGCGCCAGCATGTCTTCGGGACCAGACTATGGCTACACCTTC

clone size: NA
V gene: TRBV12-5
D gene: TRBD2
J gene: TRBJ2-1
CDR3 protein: CASGLSSGGAFYNEQFF
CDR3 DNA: TGTGCTAGTGGTTTGTCCAGCGGGGGGGCCTTCTACAATGAGCAGTTCTTC

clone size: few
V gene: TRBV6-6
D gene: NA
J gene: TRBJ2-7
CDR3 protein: CASSYKDTYEQYF
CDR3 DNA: TGTGCCAGCAGTTACAAAGACACCTACGAGCAGTACTTC

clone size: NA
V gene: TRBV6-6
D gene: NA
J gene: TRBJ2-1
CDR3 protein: CASSYGIARGNEQFF
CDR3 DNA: TGTGCCAGCAGTTACGGGATAGCTCGGGGCAATGAGCAGTTCTTC

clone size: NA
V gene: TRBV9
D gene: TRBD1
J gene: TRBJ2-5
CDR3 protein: CASSASTHRGDTQETQYF
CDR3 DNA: TGTGCCAGCAGCGCTAGTACCCACAGGGGAGATACTCAAGAGACCCAGTACTTC

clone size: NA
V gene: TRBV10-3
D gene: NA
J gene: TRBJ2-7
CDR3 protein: CAITAGLGAYEQYF
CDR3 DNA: TGTGCCATCACCGCGGGACTTGGGGCATACGAGCAGTACTTC

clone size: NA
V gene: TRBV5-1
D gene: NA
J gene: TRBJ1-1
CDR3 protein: CASSSTGLGNTEAFF
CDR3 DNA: TGCGCCAGCAGCTCGACAGGCTTGGGGAACACTGAAGCTTTCTTT

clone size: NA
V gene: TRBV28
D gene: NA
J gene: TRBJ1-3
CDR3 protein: CASSPPFARRPVDLSGNTIYF
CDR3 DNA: TGTGCCAGCAGCCCACCCTTCGCCCGGCGACCGGTAGACCTCTCTGGAAACACCATATATTTT

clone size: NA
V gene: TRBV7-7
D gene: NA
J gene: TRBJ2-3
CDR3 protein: CASSLGRGTDTQYF
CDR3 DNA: TGTGCTAGCAGCCTCGGACGCGGAACAGATACGCAGTATTTT

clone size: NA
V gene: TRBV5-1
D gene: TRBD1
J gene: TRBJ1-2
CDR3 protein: CASSLALGGDYGYTF
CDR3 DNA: TGCGCCAGCAGCTTGGCGCTAGGGGGCGACTATGGCTACACCTTC

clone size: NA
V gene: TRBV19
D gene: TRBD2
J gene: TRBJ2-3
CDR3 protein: CASSITSPGTSGGTDTQYF
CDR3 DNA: TGTGCCAGTAGTATAACAAGTCCCGGGACTAGCGGGGGAACAGATACGCAGTATTTT

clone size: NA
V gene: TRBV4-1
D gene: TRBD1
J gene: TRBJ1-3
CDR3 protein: CASSQAVGQGRRNTIYF
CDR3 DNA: TGCGCCAGCAGCCAAGCCGTTGGACAGGGCAGAAGAAACACCATATATTTT

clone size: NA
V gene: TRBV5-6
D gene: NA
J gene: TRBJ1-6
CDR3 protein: CASSRGQVSSYNSPLHF
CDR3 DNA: TGTGCCAGCAGTAGAGGACAAGTGAGCTCCTATAATTCACCCCTCCACTTT

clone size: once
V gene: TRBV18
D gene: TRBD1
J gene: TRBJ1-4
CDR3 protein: CASSPGQGRLFF
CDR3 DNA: TGTGCCAGCTCACCAGGACAGGGTCGACTGTTTTTT

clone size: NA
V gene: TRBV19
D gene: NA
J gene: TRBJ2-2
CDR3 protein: CASSWSGPFRPTGELFF
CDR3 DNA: TGTGCCAGCTCCTGGTCGGGCCCTTTTCGTCCCACCGGGGAGCTGTTTTTT

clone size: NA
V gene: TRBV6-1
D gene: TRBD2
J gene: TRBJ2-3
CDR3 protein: CASSEGASGGPRDTQYF
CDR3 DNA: TGTGCCAGCAGTGAAGGCGCTAGCGGGGGGCCAAGAGATACGCAGTATTTT

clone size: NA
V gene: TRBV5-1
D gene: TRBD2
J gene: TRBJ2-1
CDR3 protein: CASSFTGGPRNEQFF
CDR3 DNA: TGCGCCAGCAGCTTTACGGGAGGGCCGAGGAATGAGCAGTTCTTC

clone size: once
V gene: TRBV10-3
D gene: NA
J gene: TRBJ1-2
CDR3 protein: CAISDWGKRYGYTF
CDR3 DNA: TGTGCCATCAGTGACTGGGGGAAACGATATGGCTACACCTTC

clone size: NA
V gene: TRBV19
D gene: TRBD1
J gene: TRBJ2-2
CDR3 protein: CASSRQGDGTGELFF
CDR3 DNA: TGTGCCAGTAGTAGACAGGGGGATGGCACCGGGGAGCTGTTTTTT

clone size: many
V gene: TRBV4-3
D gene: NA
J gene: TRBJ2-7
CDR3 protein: CASSQQVSSYEQYF
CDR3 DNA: TGCGCCAGCAGCCAACAGGTTAGCTCCTACGAGCAGTACTTC

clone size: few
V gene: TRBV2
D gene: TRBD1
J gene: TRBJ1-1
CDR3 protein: CASRKTGKVLEAFF
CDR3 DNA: TGTGCCAGCAGGAAGACAGGGAAGGTCCTTGAAGCTTTCTTT

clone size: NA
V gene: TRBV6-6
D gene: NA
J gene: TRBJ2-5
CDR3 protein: CASRMGGAETQYF
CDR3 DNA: TGTGCCAGCCGTATGGGGGGGGCTGAGACCCAGTACTTC

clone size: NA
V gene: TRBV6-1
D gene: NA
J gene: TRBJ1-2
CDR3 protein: CASRAGNNANYGYTF
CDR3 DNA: TGTGCCAGCAGGGCGGGGAACAATGCTAACTATGGCTACACCTTC

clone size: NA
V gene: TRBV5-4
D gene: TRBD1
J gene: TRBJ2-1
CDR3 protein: CASSLDGQAYNEQFF
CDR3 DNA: TGTGCCAGCAGCTTGGACGGACAGGCGTACAATGAGCAGTTCTTC

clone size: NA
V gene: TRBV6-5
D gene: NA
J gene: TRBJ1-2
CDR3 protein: CASSPPGVSFDGYTF
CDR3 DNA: TGTGCCAGCAGTCCCCCAGGGGTTAGCTTCGATGGCTACACCTTC

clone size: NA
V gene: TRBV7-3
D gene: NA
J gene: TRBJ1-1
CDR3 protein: CASSSVAGSSEAFF
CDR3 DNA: TGTGCCAGCAGCTCCGTCGCAGGGTCGTCCGAAGCTTTCTTT

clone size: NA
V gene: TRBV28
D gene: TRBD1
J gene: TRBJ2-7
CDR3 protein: CASSYGTAQYYEQYF
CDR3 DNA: TGTGCCAGCAGCTACGGGACAGCACAATACTACGAGCAGTACTTC

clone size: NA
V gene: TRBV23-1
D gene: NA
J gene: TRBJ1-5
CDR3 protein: CASTDILSNQPQHF
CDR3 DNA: TGCGCCAGCACAGACATACTGAGCAATCAGCCCCAGCATTTT

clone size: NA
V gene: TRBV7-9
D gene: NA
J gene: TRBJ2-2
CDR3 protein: CASSLLASTGELFF
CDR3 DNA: TGTGCCAGCAGCTTACTCGCCTCTACCGGGGAGCTGTTTTTT

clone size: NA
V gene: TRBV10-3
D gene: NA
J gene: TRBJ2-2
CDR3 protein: CAISRDTGELFF
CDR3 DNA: TGTGCCATCAGCCGGGACACCGGGGAGCTGTTTTTT

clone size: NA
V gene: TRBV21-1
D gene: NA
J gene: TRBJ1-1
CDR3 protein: CASSKEGSGDQMNTEAFF
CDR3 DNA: TGTGCCAGCAGCAAAGAGGGGTCCGGGGATCAAATGAACACTGAAGCTTTCTTT

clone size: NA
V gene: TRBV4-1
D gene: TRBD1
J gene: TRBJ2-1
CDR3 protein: CASSQRWEGTGLSNEQFF
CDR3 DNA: TGCGCCAGCAGCCAAAGGTGGGAGGGGACAGGGCTATCCAATGAGCAGTTCTTC

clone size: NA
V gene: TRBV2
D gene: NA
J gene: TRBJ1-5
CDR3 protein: CASSEGSQPQHF
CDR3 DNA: TGTGCCAGCAGTGAAGGAAGTCAGCCCCAGCATTTT

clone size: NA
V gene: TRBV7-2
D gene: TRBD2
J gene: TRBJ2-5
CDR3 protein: CASRLGLAAETQYF
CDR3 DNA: TGTGCCAGCAGATTGGGACTAGCGGCGGAGACCCAGTACTTC

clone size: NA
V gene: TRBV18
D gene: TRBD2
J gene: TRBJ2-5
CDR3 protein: CASATSGGSVEETQYF
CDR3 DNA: TGTGCCAGCGCAACTAGCGGGGGATCAGTAGAAGAGACCCAGTACTTC

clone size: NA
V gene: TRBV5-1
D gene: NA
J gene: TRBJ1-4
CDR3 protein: CASSMTGTADEKLFF
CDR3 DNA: TGCGCCAGCAGTATGACCGGGACGGCAGATGAAAAACTGTTTTTT

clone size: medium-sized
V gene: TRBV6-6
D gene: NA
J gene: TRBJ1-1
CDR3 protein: CASSYKGNTEAFF
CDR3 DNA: TGTGCCAGCAGTTACAAGGGAAACACTGAAGCTTTCTTT

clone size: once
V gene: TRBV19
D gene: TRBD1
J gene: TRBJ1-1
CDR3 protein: CASSILVGTGGLLTEAFF
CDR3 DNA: TGTGCCAGTAGTATTTTAGTCGGGACAGGGGGCCTGCTTACTGAAGCTTTCTTT

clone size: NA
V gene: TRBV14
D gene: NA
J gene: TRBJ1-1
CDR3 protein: CASSPQALNTEAFF
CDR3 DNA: TGTGCCAGCAGCCCCCAGGCCTTGAACACTGAAGCTTTCTTT

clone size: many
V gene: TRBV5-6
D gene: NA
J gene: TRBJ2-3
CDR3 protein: CASSFTGITDTQYF
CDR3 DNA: TGTGCCAGCAGCTTCACAGGGATCACAGATACGCAGTATTTT

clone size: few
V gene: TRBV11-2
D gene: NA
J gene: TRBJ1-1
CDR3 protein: CASSLDNQATEAFF
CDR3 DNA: TGTGCCAGCAGCTTAGATAACCAGGCAACTGAAGCTTTCTTT

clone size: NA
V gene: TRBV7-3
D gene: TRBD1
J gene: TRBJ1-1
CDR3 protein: CASSPQGDTEAFF
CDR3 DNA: TGTGCCAGCAGCCCCCAGGGGGACACTGAAGCTTTCTTT

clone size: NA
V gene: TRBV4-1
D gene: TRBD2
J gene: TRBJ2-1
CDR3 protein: CASSHPSLPGTSAADNEQFF
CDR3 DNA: TGCGCCAGCAGCCATCCCTCCTTACCCGGGACTAGCGCAGCAGACAATGAGCAGTTCTTC

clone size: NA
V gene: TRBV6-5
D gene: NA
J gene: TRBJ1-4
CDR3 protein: CASSYSGGENEKLFF
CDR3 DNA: TGTGCCAGCAGTTACTCAGGCGGTGAAAATGAAAAACTGTTTTTT